This TCR beta chain was sequenced in a study of T cells in localized non-small cell lung cancer. Germline assignment: CDR1 MNHGY and CDR2 SAAAGT. Trimming stripped 2 bases from V and 4 bases from J, with 14 bases between. This CDR3 spans 15 amino acids. Some clones are missing from TCRdb's copy, which holds only in-frame ones; the method was immunoSEQ multiplex PCR. The sample consists of fewer than 12,000 clones, 48% of them appearing once. The source of this sequence is a woman aged 35-70 years with stage II squamous cell lung carcinoma. The V and J genes are TRBV6-8 and TRBJ1-2, with D tentatively TRBD1 (6 bases). The sequences come from lymph node tissue, collected before any cancer treatment. The CDR3 protein is CASSYIRGPGYGYTF. The CDR3, as DNA: TGTGCCAGCAGTTACATCAGGGGCCCAGGCTATGGCTACACCTTC.